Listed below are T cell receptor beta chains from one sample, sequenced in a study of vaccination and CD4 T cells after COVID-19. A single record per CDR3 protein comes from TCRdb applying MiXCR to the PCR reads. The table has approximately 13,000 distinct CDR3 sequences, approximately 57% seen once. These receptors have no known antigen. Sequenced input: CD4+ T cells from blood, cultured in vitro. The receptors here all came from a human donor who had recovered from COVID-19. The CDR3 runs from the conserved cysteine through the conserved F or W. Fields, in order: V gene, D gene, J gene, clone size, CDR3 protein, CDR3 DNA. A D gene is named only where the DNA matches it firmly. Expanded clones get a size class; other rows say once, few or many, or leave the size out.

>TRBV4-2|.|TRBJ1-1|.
CASTATGGRDTEAFF
TGTGCCAGCACCGCAACGGGGGGGCGGGACACTGAAGCTTTCTTT
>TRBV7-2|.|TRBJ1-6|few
CASSLVGNADSPLHF
TGTGCCAGCAGCTTAGTGGGAAACGCCGACTCACCCCTCCACTTT
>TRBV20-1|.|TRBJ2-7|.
CSALRDNSYEQYF
TGCAGTGCTTTACGGGACAACTCCTACGAGCAGTACTTC
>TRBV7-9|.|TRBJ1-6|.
CASSLGTLDNSPLHF
TGTGCCAGCAGCTTAGGAACACTAGATAATTCACCCCTCCACTTT
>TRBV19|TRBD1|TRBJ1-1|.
CASSVLGQGNTEAFF
TGTGCCAGTAGTGTCCTGGGACAGGGTAACACTGAAGCTTTCTTT
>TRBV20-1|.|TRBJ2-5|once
CSAGRGPETQYF
TGCAGTGCCGGTCGGGGGCCGGAGACCCAGTACTTC
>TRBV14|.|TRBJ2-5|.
CASSQAWVQETQYF
TGTGCCAGCAGCCAAGCGTGGGTCCAAGAGACCCAGTACTTC
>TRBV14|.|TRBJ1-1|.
CASSPSPNTEAFF
TGTGCCAGCAGCCCCTCCCCGAACACTGAAGCTTTCTTT
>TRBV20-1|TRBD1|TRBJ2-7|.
CSATIPGQSTYEQYF
TGCAGTGCCACCATCCCGGGACAGTCCACCTACGAGCAGTACTTC
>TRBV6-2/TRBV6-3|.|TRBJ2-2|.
CASITGREWNTGELFF
TGTGCCAGCATCACAGGGCGGGAATGGAACACCGGGGAGCTGTTTTTT
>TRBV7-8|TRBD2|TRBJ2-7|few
CASSSNLAGSYEQYF
TGTGCCAGCAGCTCCAATCTAGCGGGATCTTACGAGCAGTACTTC
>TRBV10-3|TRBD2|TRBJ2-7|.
CAISESIAGDPREQYF
TGTGCCATCAGTGAGTCCATTGCGGGAGACCCCCGGGAGCAGTACTTC
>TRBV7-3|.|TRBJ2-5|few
CASSSPGASWEAGRQETQYF
TGTGCCAGCAGCTCCCCGGGGGCAAGTTGGGAAGCGGGCAGACAAGAGACCCAGTACTTC
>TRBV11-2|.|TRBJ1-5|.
CASSLKSNQPQHF
TGTGCCAGCAGCTTAAAAAGCAATCAGCCCCAGCATTTT
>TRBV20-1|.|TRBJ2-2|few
CSAYNLGLGELFF
TGCAGTGCCTATAACCTAGGCCTGGGGGAGCTGTTTTTT
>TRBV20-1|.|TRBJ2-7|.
CSARKRDSSYEQYF
TGCAGTGCCCGAAAGCGGGACAGCTCCTACGAGCAGTACTTC
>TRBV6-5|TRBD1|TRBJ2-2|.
CASSYRRQGWSTGELFF
TGTGCCAGCAGTTACCGAAGACAGGGGTGGAGTACCGGGGAGCTGTTTTTT
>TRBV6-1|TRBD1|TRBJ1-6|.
CASMQGALNSPLHF
TGTGCCAGCATGCAGGGGGCCCTTAATTCACCCCTCCACTTT
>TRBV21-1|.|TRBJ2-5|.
CASSKGEGPKREGRETQYF
TGTGCCAGCAGCAAAGGGGAGGGGCCTAAGCGGGAGGGTCGAGAGACCCAGTACTTC
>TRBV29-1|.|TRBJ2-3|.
CSVEETGRKGPDTQYF
TGCAGCGTTGAAGAAACGGGGAGGAAGGGTCCAGATACGCAGTATTTT
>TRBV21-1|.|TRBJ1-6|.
CASSKLGLCNSPLHF
TGTGCCAGCAGCAAGCTGGGATTGTGTAATTCACCCCTCCACTTT
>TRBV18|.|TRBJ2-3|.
CASSRPRGGTDTQYF
TGTGCCAGCTCCAGGCCGAGGGGAGGCACAGATACGCAGTATTTT
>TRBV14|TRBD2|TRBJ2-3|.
CASSQVASGRTDTQYF
TGTGCCAGCAGCCAAGTAGCTAGCGGGAGGACAGATACGCAGTATTTT
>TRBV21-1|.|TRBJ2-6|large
CASSKKGKTGSGANVLTF
TGTGCCAGCAGCAAAAAAGGGAAGACAGGCTCTGGGGCCAACGTCCTGACTTTC
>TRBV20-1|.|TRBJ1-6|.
CSASGDNGSPLHF
TGCAGTGCTAGTGGGGATAATGGTTCACCCCTCCACTTT
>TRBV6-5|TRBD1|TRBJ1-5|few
CASSYTNRGGNQPQHF
TGTGCCAGCAGTTACACGAACAGGGGCGGGAATCAGCCCCAGCATTTT
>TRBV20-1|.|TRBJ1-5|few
CSARDRTSYSNQPQHF
TGCAGTGCTAGAGATCGGACAAGTTATAGCAATCAGCCCCAGCATTTT
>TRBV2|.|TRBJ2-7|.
CASRTTYLLHEQYF
TGTGCCAGCAGAACAACGTACCTCCTGCACGAGCAGTACTTC
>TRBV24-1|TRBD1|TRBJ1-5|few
CATSLTNRGPQHF
TGTGCCACCAGTCTCACGAACAGGGGACCCCAGCATTTT
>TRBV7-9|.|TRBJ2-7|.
CASSLGQGWNEQYF
TGTGCCAGCAGCTTAGGGCAGGGGTGGAACGAGCAGTACTTC
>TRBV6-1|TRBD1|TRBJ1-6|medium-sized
CASRPRGQGPDGSPLHF
TGTGCCAGCAGGCCCCGGGGACAGGGCCCAGACGGCTCACCCCTCCACTTT
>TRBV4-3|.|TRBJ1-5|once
CASSHQPTNQPQHF
TGCGCCAGCAGCCATCAACCAACCAATCAGCCCCAGCATTTT
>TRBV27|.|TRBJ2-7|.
CASSLRAYYEQYF
TGTGCCAGCAGTTTGAGGGCCTACTACGAGCAGTACTTC
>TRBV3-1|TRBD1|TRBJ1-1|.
CASSRTGANTEAFF
TGTGCCAGCAGCCGGACAGGGGCAAACACTGAAGCTTTCTTT
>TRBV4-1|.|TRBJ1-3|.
CASSQTGSGNTIYF
TGCGCCAGCAGCCAGACAGGTTCTGGAAACACCATATATTTT
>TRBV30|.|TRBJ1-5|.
CAWSRVDQPQHF
TGTGCCTGGAGCAGGGTGGATCAGCCCCAGCATTTT
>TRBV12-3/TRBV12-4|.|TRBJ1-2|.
CASSFGGLGGYTF
TGTGCCAGCAGTTTTGGGGGCCTGGGGGGCTACACCTTC
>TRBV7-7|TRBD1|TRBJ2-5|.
CASSFHSGQQETQYF
TGTGCTAGCAGCTTCCACTCGGGACAGCAAGAGACCCAGTACTTC
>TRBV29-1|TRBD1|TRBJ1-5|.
CSVNTGAGQPQHF
TGCAGCGTTAATACAGGGGCTGGGCAGCCCCAGCATTTT
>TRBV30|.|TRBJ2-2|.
CAWRRRTNTGELFF
TGTGCCTGGAGGCGACGGACCAACACCGGGGAGCTGTTTTTT